These 6 T cell receptor beta chains originate from one sample sequenced in a study of blood T cell repertoires in COVID-19. Libraries were prepared by immunoSEQ multiplex PCR; TCRdb keeps only in-frame clonotypes and omits some of them. The profile shows some 350,000 clones, 80% to 90% of them singletons. Sequencing was performed on PBMCs or T cells enriched from blood (not recorded which). The source is a man in his thirties or forties who had recovered from COVID-19.

V is TRBV2 and J is TRBJ2-7; D is possibly TRBD1 (5 bases). The germline gives CDR1 SNHLY, CDR2 FYNNEI. The ends were cut back, 5 bases at V and 0 bases at J, with 14 bases in the middle. CDR3 size: 15 residues. The CDR3 loop is CASSTRQISSYEQYF. DNA for the CDR3: TGTGCCAGCAGTACGCGACAGATTAGCTCCTACGAGCAGTACTTC.

The chain employs TRBV5-4 and TRBJ1-6, with a weak D call TRBD1 (5 bases). Germline V gene data show CDR1 as SGHNT and CDR2 as YYREEE (reference sequence). The V end lost 4 bases, the J end lost 3 bases, and 17 bases lay between the germline ends. CDR3 size: 17 residues. The CDR3: CASSAGRGGGYNSPLHF. Here the CDR3 DNA reads TGTGCCAGCAGCGCGGGGCGGGGAGGAGGCTATAATTCACCCCTCCACTTT.

The J gene is TRBJ1-4, the V gene TRBV4-2, with TRBD1 identical over 7 bases. Germline V gene lookup returns CDR1 LGHNA and CDR2 YNFKEQ. Germline trimming cut 0 bases from V and 8 bases from J; bases unmatched to any gene: 12. The CDR3 loop spans 17 amino acids. CDR3 nucleotide sequence: TGTGCCAGCAGCCAAGATAGGGGGCAGTCGGGAAGAGAAAAACTGTTTTTT. Amino acids: CASSQDRGQSGREKLFF.

The V call is TRBV21-1, the J call TRBJ2-1; the table's D call, TRBD2, was not checked against the DNA. TRBV21-1 is shown as a pseudogene. The CDR3 contains 18 residues. Here the CDR3 reads CASSKVSPSSDPTSEQFF. The CDR3 region has the DNA TGTGCCAGCAGCAAAGTTAGTCCTAGTTCTGACCCAACCAGTGAGCAGTTCTTC.

With respect to this clone: A read error may produce the germline difference seen at one junction end. CDR3 coding DNA: TGCGCCAAGTTTCAAGGGGCGTCCCCCTCCCGGACGACGGAGCAGTACTTC. Protein product: CAKFQGASPSRTTEQYF. The chain uses TRBV27 and TRBJ2-7; D perhaps matches TRBD1 (5 bases). Germline V CDR1 and CDR2: MNHEY, SMNVEV (reference sequence). CDR3 length equals 17 residues.

The chain is built from TRBV18 and TRBJ2-3; 7 bases are shared with TRBD1. Trimming at V came to 5 bases and at J to 7 bases, leaving 12 bases not matched to a gene. This CDR3 region has 15 residues. Germline V gene sequence: CDR1 KGHSH, CDR2 LQKENI. CDR3: CASSRDSGRRNTQYF. DNA of the CDR3: TGTGCCAGCTCAAGGGACAGTGGGAGAAGGAATACGCAGTATTTT.